This T cell receptor beta chain was captured by sequencing in a study of cytotoxic CD8 clonotypes in ibrutinib-treated CLL. Across the whole study: Among responders, about 24 were partial and 2 complete; after median around 68 months, approximately 15 stayed remitted and around twelve progressed. Study results and limitations: Public clonotypes were rare and shrank or held steady on treatment. Baseline levels were approached again at progression, after clonality had risen at ibrutinib response.

Sequenced by immunoSEQ multiplex PCR; TCRdb stores in-frame clones only, minus some. The repertoire holds hundreds of thousands of clones, with 79% as singletons. The table lists this clone with a count of one. What it binds is unknown. Trimming took 2 bases from V and 3 from J, leaving 19 bases between them. CDR3 length: 18 residues. Germline V lookup: CDR1 SGHDN, CDR2 FVKESK. This TCR derives from a human donor with chronic lymphocytic leukemia. This material consisted of PBMCs, taken after 12 months of ibrutinib treatment. This chain joins TRBV14 and TRBJ2-2; tentatively, D is TRBD2 (6 bases). CDR3 loop: CASSQWRILRGYTGELFF. The CDR3 DNA follows: TGTGCCAGCAGCCAATGGAGGATCCTCCGGGGGTACACCGGGGAGCTGTTTTTT.